The rows below give T cell receptor beta chains drawn from one sample of a study of response to subunit inactivated influenza vaccine. A single record per CDR3 protein comes from TCRdb applying MiXCR to the RT-PCR reads. Seen here are about 780,000 distinct CDR3 sequences, approximately 18% observed once, and the top ten hold approximately 10%. This material consisted of PBMCs from blood, taken 5 to 6 days after vaccination. These receptors were obtained from a man aged 45-65 years who received an inactivated influenza vaccine. Both conserved end residues are part of each CDR3. D genes are given only for firm matches. Some rows have no size entry. The others give once, few or many, or a class for an expanded clone.

V: TRBV12-3/TRBV12-4; J: TRBJ2-2; D: TRBD2; size: few; CDR3: CASRTSASRELFF; DNA: TGTGCCAGCAGGACTAGCGCGTCCAGGGAGCTGTTTTTT
V: TRBV2; J: TRBJ2-7; D: TRBD2; size: few; CDR3: CASTAATGGPYEQYF; DNA: TGTGCCAGCACGGCAGCTACGGGAGGTCCATACGAGCAGTACTTC
V: TRBV2; J: TRBJ2-7; D: TRBD2; size: few; CDR3: CASSVGLARSSYEQYF; DNA: TGTGCCAGCAGTGTGGGACTAGCAAGGAGCTCCTACGAGCAGTACTTC
V: TRBV9; J: TRBJ1-4; D: .; size: .; CDR3: CASSARTGGAVNEKLFF; DNA: TGTGCCAGCAGCGCCCGGACTGGGGGGGCCGTTAATGAAAAACTGTTTTTT
V: TRBV7-2; J: TRBJ2-2; D: .; size: .; CDR3: CASSPAERGELFF; DNA: TGTGCCAGCAGTCCCGCCGAGAGAGGGGAGCTGTTTTTT
V: TRBV20-1; J: TRBJ2-5; D: TRBD2; size: .; CDR3: CSARDSREKLETQYF; DNA: TGCAGTGCTAGAGATTCGCGGGAGAAACTGGAGACCCAGTACTTC
V: TRBV15; J: TRBJ2-7; D: TRBD1; size: .; CDR3: CATSPRTGVTHEQYF; DNA: TGTGCCACCAGCCCCCGGACAGGCGTCACCCACGAGCAGTACTTC
V: TRBV12-3/TRBV12-4; J: TRBJ2-1; D: .; size: .; CDR3: CASSLRGYGYNEQFF; DNA: TGTGCCAGCAGTTTAAGGGGTTACGGGTACAATGAGCAGTTCTTC
V: TRBV20-1; J: TRBJ2-1; D: TRBD2; size: few; CDR3: CSVPIAGRIYNEQFF; DNA: TGCAGTGTCCCAATAGCGGGGAGGATCTACAATGAGCAGTTCTTC
V: TRBV20-1; J: TRBJ2-7; D: .; size: few; CDR3: CSALTRTHEQYF; DNA: TGCAGTGCCCTTACTCGGACTCACGAGCAGTACTTC
V: TRBV18; J: TRBJ2-1; D: TRBD1; size: .; CDR3: CASSPTPGQGDYNEQFF; DNA: TGTGCCAGCTCACCCACGCCGGGACAGGGGGACTACAATGAGCAGTTCTTC
V: TRBV4-1; J: TRBJ2-7; D: .; size: .; CDR3: CASSQDLLGGAYEQYF; DNA: TGCGCCAGCAGCCAAGATTTGCTGGGGGGTGCCTACGAGCAGTACTTC
V: TRBV20-1; J: TRBJ2-5; D: .; size: few; CDR3: CSASAGLETQYF; DNA: TGCAGTGCTAGCGCCGGTTTAGAGACCCAGTACTTC
V: TRBV15; J: TRBJ2-7; D: .; size: .; CDR3: CATSRDGARTYEQYF; DNA: TGTGCCACCAGCAGAGATGGGGCACGGACCTACGAGCAGTACTTC
V: TRBV20-1; J: TRBJ2-7; D: .; size: few; CDR3: CSAGWQNPYEQYF; DNA: TGCAGTGCTGGTTGGCAGAATCCCTACGAGCAGTACTTC
V: TRBV6-4; J: TRBJ2-1; D: .; size: .; CDR3: CAGERSIYFREQFF; DNA: TGTGCCGGGGAGCGTAGCATTTATTTTAGGGAGCAGTTCTTC
V: TRBV18; J: TRBJ2-5; D: .; size: many; CDR3: CASSPWGFETQYF; DNA: TGTGCCAGCTCCCCTTGGGGCTTCGAGACCCAGTACTTC
V: TRBV29-1; J: TRBJ1-5; D: TRBD1; size: .; CDR3: CSVEVRTGQPQHF; DNA: TGCAGCGTTGAGGTCCGGACAGGCCAGCCCCAGCATTTT
V: TRBV5-1; J: TRBJ2-7; D: TRBD1; size: few; CDR3: CASGWDSTYEQYF; DNA: TGCGCCAGCGGGTGGGACAGTACCTACGAGCAGTACTTC
V: TRBV15; J: TRBJ2-1; D: .; size: few; CDR3: CATSRGGMRGDNEQFF; DNA: TGTGCCACCAGCAGGGGCGGAATGAGAGGGGACAATGAGCAGTTCTTC
V: TRBV6-1; J: TRBJ2-7; D: TRBD2; size: .; CDR3: CASSVLAGESYEQYF; DNA: TGTGCCAGCAGTGTATTAGCGGGAGAAAGCTACGAGCAGTACTTC
V: TRBV20-1; J: TRBJ1-5; D: .; size: many; CDR3: CSATWGQMNQPQHF; DNA: TGCAGTGCTACCTGGGGCCAGATGAATCAGCCCCAGCATTTT
V: TRBV12-3/TRBV12-4; J: TRBJ1-6; D: .; size: few; CDR3: CASSLRDTNSPLHF; DNA: TGTGCCAGCAGTTTGCGGGACACCAATTCACCCCTCCACTTT